Following are 26 T cell receptor beta chains from one sample sequenced in a study of OX40 agonist ivuxolimab in advanced cancers. Method: immunoSEQ multiplex PCR; TCRdb's copy keeps in-frame clones and lacks some. The sample lists fewer than 25,000 clones, 88% seen once, with approximately 9.7% in the top ten. Sequenced here: CD4+ or CD8+ T cells sorted from blood, sampled in a trial of the OX40 agonist ivuxolimab. These receptors were obtained from an adult with an advanced solid tumor such as melanoma, head and neck, liver or kidney cancer.

This clone came up once. The rearrangement uses TRBV5-5 and TRBJ1-5; D perhaps matches TRBD1 (6 bases). CDR1 and CDR2 (germline): SGHKS, YYEKEE (reference sequence). CDR3 size: 16 residues. The germline V and J ends were trimmed by 0 bases and 6 bases, with 16 bases remaining between them. This chain's CDR3 is CASSLGAGAISQPQHF. CDR3 nucleotides: TGTGCCAGCAGCTTGGGGGCAGGGGCGATCAGTCAGCCCCAGCATTTT.

In DNA form, the CDR3 reads TGTGCCAGCAGCTTGACAGGGGACACTGAAGCTTTCTTT. It codes for CASSLTGDTEAFF. The chain uses TRBV7-8 and TRBJ1-1; 8 bases line up with TRBD1. This CDR3 has 13 residues. V dropped 3 bases and J dropped 3; count of bases not matched to a gene: 0. From germline, CDR1 is SGHVS and CDR2 FQNEAQ.

The chain uses TRBV2 and TRBJ2-6; D ambiguous. The CDR3 loop spans 18 amino acids. The V gene lost 2 bases and the J gene lost 0 bases, with 14 bases spanning the gap. Germline V gives CDR1 SNHLY, CDR2 FYNNEI. The CDR3 DNA reads TGTGCCAGCAGTGAACTACTGGGTATTAGCTCTGGGGCCAACGTCCTGACTTTC. It translates to CASSELLGISSGANVLTF.

As DNA, the CDR3 is TGTGCCAGCTCAACTCTTATTAGCGGAGGTACGAACACCGGGGAGCTGTTTTTT. This encodes CASSTLISGGTNTGELFF. V is TRBV18 and J is TRBJ2-2; possible D gene TRBD2, 6 bases. Germline assignment: CDR1 KGHSH and CDR2 LQKENI. The length of the CDR3 is 18 residues. With 5 bases removed from V and 0 bases from J, the gap between germline ends came to 19 bases.

V usage is TRBV30 and J usage is TRBJ1-1, with D hard to call. The V gene lost 0 bases and the J gene lost 0 bases, with 8 bases spanning the gap. Germline CDR1 is GTSNPN and CDR2 is SVGIG (reference sequence). The CDR3 extends over 14 amino acids. The CDR3 DNA is TGTGCCTGGAGTGTGGGTATGATGAACACTGAAGCTTTCTTT. Protein product: CAWSVGMMNTEAFF. Combining the CDR3 with reference TRBV30 and TRBJ1-1 gives the whole variable domain SQTIHQWPATLVQPVGSPLSLECTVEGTSNPNLYWYRQAAGRGLQLLFYSVGIGQISSEVPQNLSASRPQDRQFILSSKKLLLSDSGFYLCAWSVGMMNTEAFFGQGTRLTVV.

The chain recombines TRBV6-5 with TRBJ2-2; D uncertain. CDR3 length equals 13 residues. The germline V gene has CDR1 MNHEY and CDR2 SVGAGI. The V gene lost 5 bases and the J gene lost 4 bases, with 8 bases spanning the gap. The CDR3 DNA follows: TGTGCCAGCAGTAGCCCGAGCACCGGGGAGCTGTTTTTT. Translating it yields CASSSPSTGELFF.

The chain employs TRBV30 and TRBJ1-1; D ambiguous. Germline V gene sequence: CDR1 GTSNPN, CDR2 SVGIG (reference sequence). The CDR3 is made up of 14 amino acids. V was shortened by 3 bases and J by 5 bases, with 16 bases between the two germline ends. The CDR3 is CAWRVGGSGTEAFF. CDR3 nucleotides: TGTGCCTGGAGGGTGGGTGGGTCTGGAACTGAAGCTTTCTTT. The full variable domain, with the rest looked up from reference TRBV30 and TRBJ1-1, is SQTIHQWPATLVQPVGSPLSLECTVEGTSNPNLYWYRQAAGRGLQLLFYSVGIGQISSEVPQNLSASRPQDRQFILSSKKLLLSDSGFYLCAWRVGGSGTEAFFGQGTRLTVV.

The CDR3 coding sequence is TGTGCCAGCTCACCACCGCTGACAGGGCACGAAGGAAACACCATATATTTT. This codes for CASSPPLTGHEGNTIYF. This chain links TRBV18 with TRBJ1-3; 7 nucleotides match TRBD1. There are 17 residues in the CDR3. Germline loops: CDR1 KGHSH, CDR2 LQKENI. V gave up 0 bases and J gave up 4 bases; unmatched junction bases: 9.

V usage is TRBV7-3 and J usage is TRBJ2-1; 8 bases match TRBD2. V trimming: 2 bases; J trimming: 7 bases; junction bases outside the gene matches: 10. Per germline, CDR1 SGHTA and CDR2 FQGTGA. This CDR3 is 16 amino acids long. CDR3 sequence: CASSLSGRAWENEQFF. CDR3 nucleotides: TGTGCCAGCAGCTTATCCGGGAGGGCCTGGGAGAATGAGCAGTTCTTC.

The gene calls are TRBV9 and TRBJ2-2, with TRBD2 matching 14 bases. With 0 bases clipped from V and 7 bases from J, the junction kept 11 bases outside the gene matches. The CDR3 has 19 amino acids. Germline CDR1 SGDLS, CDR2 YYNGEE. Here the CDR3 DNA reads TGTGCCAGCAGCGTAGGGCCGGGGGGACTAGCGGGAGTTGGCGGGGAGCTGTTTTTT. Its protein product is CASSVGPGGLAGVGGELFF.

This sequence joins TRBV11-2 and TRBJ1-1, with D unresolved. The CDR3 length is 13 residues. The germline CDR1 and CDR2 sequences are SGHAT and FQNNGV. Trimming took off 1 base at V and 3 bases at J, with 6 bases between the two ends. Here the CDR3 DNA reads TGTGCCAGCAGCTTAGCCAGGTACACTGAAGCTTTCTTT. Translating it yields CASSLARYTEAFF.

The chain employs TRBV7-9 and TRBJ2-1; maybe TRBD1 (7 bases). Trimming removed 5 bases at V and 4 bases at J, with 15 bases between. In germline, CDR1 is SEHNR, CDR2 FQNEAQ (reference sequence). The CDR3 contains 15 residues. The CDR3 DNA follows: TGTGCCAGCAGCCGCGGGACAGAGATATACAATGAGCAGTTCTTC. Its protein is CASSRGTEIYNEQFF.

The chain joins TRBV7-9 to TRBJ2-1; 14 bases align to TRBD2. The V gene's germline CDR1 is SEHNR and CDR2 FQNEAQ (reference sequence). The CDR3 totals 17 residues. The ends lost 5 bases at V and 1 base at J; junction bases unmatched: 4. The CDR3 loop reads CASSPTSGRGSYNEQFF. In DNA, the CDR3 is TGTGCCAGCAGCCCGACTAGCGGGAGGGGGTCCTACAATGAGCAGTTCTTC.

The gene calls are TRBV5-1 and TRBJ2-1; D remains ambiguous. Trimming removed 0 bases from V and 2 bases from J, with 15 bases in between. Germline V gene lookup returns CDR1 SGHRS and CDR2 YFSETQ. This CDR3 has 17 residues. The CDR3 sequence is CASSLEGIAAAYNEQFF. CDR3 in DNA: TGCGCCAGCAGCTTGGAGGGAATCGCAGCAGCCTACAATGAGCAGTTCTTC.

The CDR3: CASSQGASGSTDTQYF. CDR3 nucleotide sequence: TGCGCCAGCAGCCAAGGGGCTAGCGGGAGCACAGATACGCAGTATTTT. The genes are TRBV4-3 and TRBJ2-3; TRBD2 matches 8 bases. V trimming: 1 base; J trimming: 0 bases; junction bases outside the gene matches: 3. The germline V gene encodes CDR1 LGHNA and CDR2 YSLEER. The CDR3 has 16 amino acids.

The J gene is TRBJ2-3, the V gene TRBV18; 7 bases are shared with TRBD2. The length of the CDR3 is 17 residues. CDR1 and CDR2 (germline): KGHSH, LQKENI. The ends lost 3 bases at V and 0 bases at J; junction bases unmatched: 9. As DNA, the CDR3 is TGTGCCAGCTCACCTAACCCAGGGAGGGTTAGCACAGATACGCAGTATTTT. Translating it yields CASSPNPGRVSTDTQYF.

The gene calls are TRBV5-5 and TRBJ2-7, with 9 bases lining up with TRBD1. Trimming at V came to 4 bases and at J to 2 bases, leaving 7 bases not matched to a gene. The CDR3 has 15 amino acids. Germline assignment: CDR1 SGHKS and CDR2 YYEKEE (reference sequence). The CDR3: CASSTTGTGTYEQYF. As DNA, the CDR3 is TGTGCCAGCAGCACGACCGGGACAGGGACCTACGAGCAGTACTTC.

This chain uses TRBV7-3 with TRBJ2-2; D may be TRBD2 (6 bases). The CDR3 covers 16 residues. Germline CDR1 is SGHTA and CDR2 is FQGTGA. The V and J ends lost 1 base and 3 bases respectively, with 12 bases between them. This CDR3 is CASSLNSGVDTGELFF. Written as DNA, the CDR3 is TGTGCCAGCAGCTTAAACTCGGGAGTGGACACCGGGGAGCTGTTTTTT.

The rearrangement links TRBV6-1 to TRBJ1-5; D unclear. CDR3 size: 14 residues. Germline V gene sequence: CDR1 MNHNS, CDR2 SASEGT. V lost 4 bases and J lost 0, with 7 bases in between. As DNA, the CDR3 is TGTGCCAGCAGTGCCCAATATAGCAATCAGCCCCAGCATTTT. The encoded protein is CASSAQYSNQPQHF.

The V gene is TRBV6-5, the J gene TRBJ1-1; 8 bases are a match to TRBD1. V lost 4 bases, J lost 5 bases, and 9 bases stayed unmatched. CDR3 length: 15 amino acids. The germline CDR1 and CDR2 sequences are MNHEY and SVGAGI. The CDR3 nucleotides are TGTGCCAGCAGTTCGGGTCAGGGGGCGAGGACTGAAGCTTTCTTT. This gives the protein CASSSGQGARTEAFF.

The chain has TRBV28 and TRBJ1-6; the D is unclear. The CDR3 extends over 13 amino acids. V lost 7 bases and J 6 bases, leaving 10 bases between the germline ends. The germline V gene encodes CDR1 MDHEN and CDR2 SYDVKM. The CDR3 region has the DNA TGTGCCAGCACCCTCTCGGGTAATTCACCCCTCCACTTT. It specifies CASTLSGNSPLHF.

This clone was counted between two and nine times. The V gene is TRBV30, the J gene TRBJ2-3; perhaps TRBD1 as D (5 bases). Per germline, CDR1 GTSNPN and CDR2 SVGIG (reference sequence). The CDR3 covers 15 residues. Between the trimmed V and J ends, which lost 0 bases and 0 bases, there was a span of 10 bases. The CDR3 region is CAWSVRAGSTDTQYF. In DNA, the CDR3 is TGTGCCTGGAGTGTACGGGCAGGGAGCACAGATACGCAGTATTTT.

V is TRBV30 and J is TRBJ2-7; 7 bases align to TRBD1. Germline assignment: CDR1 GTSNPN and CDR2 SVGIG (reference sequence). The length of the CDR3 is 12 residues. The J segment lost 3 bases and the V segment lost 3 bases, leaving 2 bases of the junction unmatched. CDR3 DNA sequence: TGTGCCTGGAGCGCAGGGGGCTACGAGCAGTACTTC. Translating gives CAWSAGGYEQYF.

This clone was seen just once. J is TRBJ1-3 and V is TRBV5-4; D remains ambiguous. CDR3 length equals 15 residues. Germline V gene sequence: CDR1 SGHNT, CDR2 YYREEE (reference sequence). V was trimmed by 2 bases and J by 6 bases, leaving 15 bases between them. CDR3 in amino acids: CASSFSTGRANTIYF. CDR3 DNA: TGTGCCAGCAGCTTTTCAACCGGGAGAGCAAACACCATATATTTT.

V is TRBV6-5 and J is TRBJ1-5; TRBD1 matches at 8 bases. J gave up 2 bases and V 6 bases, and 3 bases lay outside the gene matches. CDR1 is MNHEY, CDR2 SVGAGI, per germline. This CDR3 comprises 14 residues. The CDR3 region is CASSQTGGNQPQHF. CDR3 DNA: TGTGCCAGCAGCCAGACAGGGGGCAATCAGCCCCAGCATTTT.

V usage is TRBV5-1 and J usage is TRBJ2-2; 7 nucleotides align to TRBD1. Germline-derived CDR1 and CDR2 are SGHRS and YFSETQ. The CDR3 totals 16 residues. The V gene end was trimmed by 1 base and the J gene end by 0 bases; junction bases not matched to a gene: 3. The chain's CDR3 is CASSLFGTANTGELFF. CDR3 DNA: TGCGCCAGCAGCTTGTTCGGGACAGCGAACACCGGGGAGCTGTTTTTT.